The sequence of this TCR beta chain was determined in a study of shared clonotypes between healthy human individuals. The germline V gene has CDR1 SEHNR and CDR2 FQNEAQ (reference sequence). V was cut by 5 bases and J by 7 bases, with 9 bases left in between. The CDR3 spans 12 residues. A remark on this clone: The same CDR3 can be traced to other DNA sequences in this sample.

Cells designated naive CD8 were CD45RO-negative and were positively selected for CCR7, with terminally differentiated effector memory CD45RA+ cells excluded. The assay was immunoSEQ multiplex PCR, and TCRdb's table has in-frame clones only and misses some. The sample holds about 2 million clones; about 95% are singletons and the top ten take approximately 1.2%. The receptor was derived from a man aged 18-30 years in good health. Sequencing input: naive CD8+ T cells sorted from blood. The rearrangement joins TRBV7-9 to TRBJ2-1; D remains ambiguous. CDR3 sequence: CASSPPGNEQFF. CDR3 bases: TGTGCCAGCAGCCCGCCCGGGAATGAGCAGTTCTTC.